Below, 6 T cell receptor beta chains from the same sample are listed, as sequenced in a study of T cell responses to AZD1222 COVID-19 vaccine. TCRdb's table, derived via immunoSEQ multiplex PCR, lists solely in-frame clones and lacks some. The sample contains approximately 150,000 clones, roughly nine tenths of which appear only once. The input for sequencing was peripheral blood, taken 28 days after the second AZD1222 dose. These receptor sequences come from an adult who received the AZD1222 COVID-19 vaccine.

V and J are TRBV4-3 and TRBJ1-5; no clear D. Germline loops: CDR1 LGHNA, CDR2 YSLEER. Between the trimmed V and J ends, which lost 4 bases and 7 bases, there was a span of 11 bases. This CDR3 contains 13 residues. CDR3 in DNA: TGCGCCAGCAGCCCCTGGACGGGGCAGCCCCAGCATTTT. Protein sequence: CASSPWTGQPQHF.

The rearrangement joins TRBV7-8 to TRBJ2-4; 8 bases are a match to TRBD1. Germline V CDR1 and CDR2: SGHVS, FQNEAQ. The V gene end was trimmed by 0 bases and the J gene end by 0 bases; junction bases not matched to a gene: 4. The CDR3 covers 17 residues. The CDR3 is CASSLAGGQGAKNIQYF. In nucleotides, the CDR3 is TGTGCCAGCAGCTTAGCGGGTGGACAGGGAGCCAAAAACATTCAGTACTTC.

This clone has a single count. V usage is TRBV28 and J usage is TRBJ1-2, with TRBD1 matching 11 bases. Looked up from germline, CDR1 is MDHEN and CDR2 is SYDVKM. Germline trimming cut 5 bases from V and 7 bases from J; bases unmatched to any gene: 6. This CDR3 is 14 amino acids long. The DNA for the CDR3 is TGTGCCAGCAGTGTCTACGGGACAGGGGGTGGCTACACCTTC. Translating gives CASSVYGTGGGYTF.

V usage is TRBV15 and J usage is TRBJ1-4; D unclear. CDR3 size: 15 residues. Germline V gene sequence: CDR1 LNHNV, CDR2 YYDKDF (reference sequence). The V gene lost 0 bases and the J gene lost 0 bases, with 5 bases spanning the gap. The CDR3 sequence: CATSRDAATNEKLFF. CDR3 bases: TGTGCCACCAGCAGAGATGCAGCAACTAATGAAAAACTGTTTTTT.

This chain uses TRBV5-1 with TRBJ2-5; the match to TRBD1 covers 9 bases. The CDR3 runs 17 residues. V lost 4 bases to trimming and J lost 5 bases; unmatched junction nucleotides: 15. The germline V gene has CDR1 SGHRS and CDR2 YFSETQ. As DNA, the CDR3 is TGCGCCAGCAGCCCCGGGACAGGGACCGCTGAGGAGGAGACCCAGTACTTC. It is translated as CASSPGTGTAEEETQYF.

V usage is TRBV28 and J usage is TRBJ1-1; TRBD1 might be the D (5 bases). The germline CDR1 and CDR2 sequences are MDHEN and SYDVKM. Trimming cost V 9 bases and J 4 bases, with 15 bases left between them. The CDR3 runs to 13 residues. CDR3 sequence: CASGTGLGTEAFF. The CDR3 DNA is TGTGCCAGTGGCACAGGATTAGGCACTGAAGCTTTCTTT. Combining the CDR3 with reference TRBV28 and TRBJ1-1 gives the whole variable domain DVKVTQSSRYLVKRTGEKVFLECVQDMDHENMFWYRQDPGLGLRLIYFSYDVKMKEKGDIPEGYSVSREKKERFSLILESASTNQTSMYLCASGTGLGTEAFFGQGTRLTVV.